This T cell receptor beta chain was found in a study of cytomegalovirus exposure and HLA in healthy donors. Study-wide findings and caveats: Only CMV serostatus was available as immune exposure information. Further analysis, carried out later, found HLA-associated TCR beta chains more clonally expanded than equally common other chains.

Trimming pared 4 bases from V and 2 bases from J, leaving 19 bases between. The germline CDR1 and CDR2 sequences are KGHSH and LQKENI. The CDR3 is 17 residues long. Comments on this clone: As yet, its antigen is unknown.

Primers: 60 Vbeta forward and 13 Jbeta reverse. The assay was immunoSEQ multiplex PCR, and TCRdb's table has in-frame clones only and misses some. This sample yields fewer than 250,000 clones, of which about four fifths are seen a single time; roughly 10% belongs to the top ten. The V and J genes are TRBV18 and TRBJ2-3, with D perhaps matching TRBD1 (6 bases). The receptor's source is a woman aged 45-59 years in good health and CMV-seropositive. The sample comprised PBMCs. CDR3 amino acids: CASSRNPDRIYTDTQYF. The DNA for the CDR3 is TGTGCCAGCTCACGGAATCCGGACAGAATCTACACAGATACGCAGTATTTT.